Listed below are T cell receptor beta chains from one sample, sequenced in a study of shared clonotypes between healthy human individuals. Some clones are missing from TCRdb's copy, which holds only in-frame ones; the method was immunoSEQ multiplex PCR. The sample shows approximately 350,000 clones, just over 95% of them seen only once. Sequencing used memory CD8+ T cells sorted from blood. The receptors stem from a man younger than 40 in good health. CDR3s include the opening cysteine and the closing phenylalanine or tryptophan. The D gene is left open where the match is weak. Part of the rows lack a size; the others show once, few, many or a class for expanded clones.

D: -; size: -; J: TRBJ2-7; V: TRBV29-1; DNA: TGCAGCGTTGGTCGACTAGGCGAGCAGTACTTC; CDR3: CSVGRLGEQYF
D: -; size: -; J: TRBJ2-5; V: TRBV11-3; DNA: TGTGCCAGCATGCGGGACCCACAAGAGACCCAGTACTTC; CDR3: CASMRDPQETQYF
D: -; size: -; J: TRBJ1-5; V: TRBV6-1; DNA: TGTGCCAGCAGTGAAAGGACGACAGGAAGTTTGCGTCAGCCCCAGCATTTT; CDR3: CASSERTTGSLRQPQHF
D: TRBD2; size: -; J: TRBJ2-1; V: TRBV6-5; DNA: TGTGCCAGCAGTTGGGGACTAGCTGAGTACAATGAGCAGTTCTTC; CDR3: CASSWGLAEYNEQFF
D: TRBD2; size: -; J: TRBJ2-7; V: TRBV11-2; DNA: TGTGCCAGCAGCTCCGGGACTACCTACGAGCAGTACTTC; CDR3: CASSSGTTYEQYF
D: -; size: -; J: TRBJ2-1; V: TRBV30; DNA: TGTGCCTGGAGTCTAGGGTCCTACAATGAGCAGTTCTTC; CDR3: CAWSLGSYNEQFF
D: TRBD1; size: -; J: TRBJ1-5; V: TRBV7-8; DNA: TGTGCCAGCAGCCCAGAGGACAGGGCCCCGTTCCAGGATCAGCCCCAGCATTTT; CDR3: CASSPEDRAPFQDQPQHF
D: TRBD2; size: -; J: TRBJ2-1; V: TRBV5-1; DNA: TGCGCCAGCAGCTTTTTTACACTAGCGGGAGCGGATGAGCAGTTCTTC; CDR3: CASSFFTLAGADEQFF
D: TRBD2; size: -; J: TRBJ2-1; V: TRBV2; DNA: TGTGCCAGCATATGGACTAGCTCTAAAAATGAGCAGTTCTTC; CDR3: CASIWTSSKNEQFF
D: TRBD1; size: -; J: TRBJ2-5; V: TRBV2; DNA: TGTGCCAGCAGCGCCGACAGGGTGGGGACCCAGTACTTC; CDR3: CASSADRVGTQYF
D: -; size: -; J: TRBJ1-2; V: TRBV28; DNA: TGTGCCAGTACCCCTTACATAACCTATGGCTACACCTTC; CDR3: CASTPYITYGYTF
D: TRBD2; size: -; J: TRBJ2-7; V: TRBV27; DNA: TGTGCCAGCATGGAGGGAGGGACCTTCTGGCAGTACTTC; CDR3: CASMEGGTFWQYF
D: TRBD1; size: once; J: TRBJ2-2; V: TRBV5-1; DNA: TGCGCCAGCAGCTTGGGACAGGGCGACACCGGGGAGCTGTTTTTT; CDR3: CASSLGQGDTGELFF
D: -; size: once; J: TRBJ1-5; V: TRBV30; DNA: TGTGCCTGGAGTGTGGGTTGGGGCAGCTATAGCAATCAGCCCCAGCATTTT; CDR3: CAWSVGWGSYSNQPQHF
D: -; size: -; J: TRBJ2-3; V: TRBV14; DNA: TGTGCCAGCAGCCAATTAGTATCCTCTTGGGATACCACAGATACGCAGTATTTT; CDR3: CASSQLVSSWDTTDTQYF
D: -; size: -; J: TRBJ2-7; V: TRBV27; DNA: TGTGCCAGCAGTTTACGGCAGGCCTACGAGCAGTACTTC; CDR3: CASSLRQAYEQYF
D: -; size: -; J: TRBJ2-1; V: TRBV7-9; DNA: TGTGCCAGCAGCTTAGCCTCCTACAATGAGCAGTTCTTC; CDR3: CASSLASYNEQFF
D: -; size: -; J: TRBJ1-1; V: TRBV6-6; DNA: TGTGCCAGCAGCCGGCAGAACACTGAAGCTTTCTTT; CDR3: CASSRQNTEAFF
D: TRBD2; size: -; J: TRBJ2-2; V: TRBV10-3; DNA: TGTGCCATCAGAACTAGCGCGAGCGGGGAGCTGTTTTTT; CDR3: CAIRTSASGELFF
D: -; size: -; J: TRBJ1-5; V: TRBV19; DNA: TGTGCCAGTAGTATATCAGCCAGACCTAATAGCAATCAGCCCCAGCATTTT; CDR3: CASSISARPNSNQPQHF
D: -; size: few; J: TRBJ2-1; V: TRBV20-1; DNA: TGCAGTTGGGTCCTGGCGGATGAGCAGTTCTTC; CDR3: CSWVLADEQFF
D: -; size: -; J: TRBJ2-3; V: TRBV6-4; DNA: TGTGCCAGCACACCCCGCACAGATACGCAGTATTTT; CDR3: CASTPRTDTQYF
D: -; size: -; J: TRBJ2-1; V: TRBV5-4; DNA: TGTGCCAGCAGTCTCTTACAGGGAATAGTCCATGAGCAGTTCTTC; CDR3: CASSLLQGIVHEQFF
D: -; size: -; J: TRBJ1-1; V: TRBV15; DNA: TGTGCCACCAGCAGAGATATGTTTCGCATGAACACTGAAGCTTTCTTT; CDR3: CATSRDMFRMNTEAFF
D: TRBD1; size: -; J: TRBJ2-7; V: TRBV18; DNA: TGTGCCAGCTCACCACGGGACAGGGTCAACGAGCAGTACTTC; CDR3: CASSPRDRVNEQYF